This entry features one TCR beta chain sequence. Its antigen remains unknown. The 5'RACE method, run with constant-segment primers, produced TCR alpha and TCR beta cDNA libraries (carrying sample barcodes and UMIs). TCRdb reprocessed the 5' RACE reads with MiXCR, giving one entry per CDR3 protein. The profile shows hundreds of thousands of distinct CDR3 sequences, roughly 22% of them singletons. Germline CDR1 and CDR2: KGHDR and SFDVKD. Trimming removed 6 bases from V and 8 bases from J; junction bases left unmatched: 3. This CDR3 is 12 amino acids long. These data come from a study of T-cell memory formation after mild COVID-19. General observations from the study: Second-wave clones that peaked on day 37 lacked confirmed SARS-CoV-2 specificity. Some clones that responded were present in memory (sampled pre-infection), which suggests cross-reactive memory joined.

This receptor was identified in an adult woman who had mild COVID-19 (a few samples of this study predate the infection). Cell type and time point are not known. The sample was PBMCs or a T cell subset sorted from them (not recorded which). The chain carries TRBV24-1 and TRBJ2-4, with TRBD1 matching over 7 bases. In DNA, the CDR3 is TGTGCCACCAGTCGACAGGGTGACATTCAGTACTTC. Protein: CATSRQGDIQYF.